This T cell receptor beta chain was captured in a study of T-cell reconstitution after alpha-beta-depleted transplantation in children. As it was prepared, the TCRbeta library received unique molecular identifiers. TCRdb re-called the PCR reads through MiXCR, storing one row per CDR3 protein. The sample contains hundreds of thousands of distinct CDR3 sequences, roughly 17% of which appear only once. This CDR3 comprises 15 residues. The V segment lost 5 bases and the J segment 9 bases; nucleotides outside the gene matches: 7. The rearrangement joins TRBV12-3 or TRBV12-4 to TRBJ1-6, with 10 bases lining up with TRBD1. The clonotype originates from a human donor who donated a stem cell graft to a child with acute myeloid leukemia. Sample: PBMCs from the stem cell graft donor, taken from the stem cell graft. The CDR3 sequence is CASSPRTGGSSPLHF. The CDR3 DNA reads TGTGCCAGCAGTCCTCGGACAGGGGGTAGTTCACCCCTCCACTTT.